The source of this TCR beta chain is a study of blood T cell repertoires in COVID-19. Study details: COVID-19 samples from acute and convalescent phases originated in the United States, Italy and Spain. The analysed material was cDNA or gDNA that came from T cells, B-cell-depleted T cells, or PBMCs.

Original processing methods: It was from reference gene primer amplification that nucleated cell counts were estimated. The data were produced by immunoSEQ multiplex PCR, yet TCRdb's version contains in-frame clones alone and is incomplete. From that table come the V and J calls and clone size; the DNA was used to work out D and trimming. Of 130,000 or so clones listed, about 86% are singletons. This CDR3 has 16 residues. CDR1 is KGHSH and CDR2 is LQKENI in the germline V gene. Trimming at V came to 6 bases and at J to 0 bases, leaving 7 bases not matched to a gene. The chain carries TRBV18 and TRBJ2-7, with 11 positions matching TRBD2. This TCR was sampled from a woman aged 55-70 years with acute or convalescent COVID-19. The sequenced material came from peripheral blood. CDR3 amino acids: CASSPASGGYSYEQYF. In nucleotides, the CDR3 is TGTGCCAGCTCCCCCGCTAGCGGGGGGTACTCCTACGAGCAGTACTTC.